A selection of T cell receptor beta chains follows, all from one sample in a study of control samples from healthy donors and cancer patients. Some clones are missing from TCRdb's copy, which holds only in-frame ones; the method was immunoSEQ multiplex PCR. The data hold about 120,000 clones, with 70% to 90% observed a single time. The sample consisted of blood. The source of these receptors is a woman between 65 and 79 years old in good health. The CDR3 runs from the conserved cysteine through the conserved F or W. Fields, in order: clone size, D gene, CDR3 length, V gene, J gene, CDR3 protein, CDR3 DNA. A D gene is named only where the DNA matches it firmly. A row's size may be missing; if present it is once, few, many or a size class.

>.|TRBD1|15|TRBV6-5|TRBJ1-2
CASSYSTGLPHGYTF
TGTGCCAGCAGTTACTCGACAGGGCTCCCTCATGGCTACACCTTC
>.|.|13|TRBV7-9|TRBJ2-5
CASSLADQETQYF
TGTGCCAGCAGCTTAGCCGACCAAGAGACCCAGTACTTC
>.|.|16|TRBV5-4|TRBJ2-1
CASSVSRGSTYNEQFF
TGTGCCAGCAGCGTCTCCAGGGGTTCCACCTACAATGAGCAGTTCTTC
>.|.|13|TRBV7-9|TRBJ2-7
CASSLDRVYEQYF
TGTGCCAGCAGCTTAGATAGGGTGTACGAGCAGTACTTC
>.|.|18|TRBV21-1|TRBJ1-5
CASSSPPWSRGQDQPQHF
TGTGCCAGCAGCAGCCCCCCTTGGAGCAGGGGGCAGGATCAGCCCCAGCATTTT
>.|.|13|TRBV7-3|TRBJ1-1
CASRGTVNTEAFF
TGTGCCAGCAGGGGCACCGTGAACACTGAAGCTTTCTTT
>.|TRBD1|13|TRBV10-2|TRBJ2-1
CASSEQGAYEQFF
TGCGCCAGCAGTGAACAGGGGGCATATGAGCAGTTCTTC
>.|.|12|TRBV5-4|TRBJ2-1
CASRQDYNEQFF
TGTGCCAGCAGGCAAGACTACAATGAGCAGTTCTTC
>.|.|13|TRBV11-2|TRBJ2-5
CASDLGQGETQYF
TGTGCCAGCGACCTCGGGCAGGGGGAGACCCAGTACTTC
>.|TRBD1|15|TRBV19|TRBJ1-2
CASSRSGQGGVGYTF
TGTGCCAGTAGTAGGTCGGGACAGGGTGGCGTGGGCTACACCTTC
>.|TRBD1|16|TRBV5-1|TRBJ2-2
CASSLSGQGSTGELFF
TGCGCCAGCAGCTTGTCAGGACAGGGTTCCACCGGGGAGCTGTTTTTT
>.|.|13|TRBV3-1/TRBV3-2|TRBJ1-1
CASSPLGGVEAFF
TGTGCCAGCAGCCCCTTGGGGGGGGTTGAAGCTTTCTTT
>.|.|13|TRBV6-4|TRBJ2-7
CASSDSPGYEQYF
TGTGCCAGCAGTGACTCCCCAGGGTACGAGCAGTACTTC
>.|.|16|TRBV27|TRBJ2-7
CASSTTGTRGLYEQYF
TGTGCCAGCAGTACAACGGGTACCAGAGGCCTCTACGAGCAGTACTTC
>.|.|15|TRBV14|TRBJ1-2
CASSQVTGSRTGYTF
TGTGCCAGCAGCCAAGTCACAGGGTCAAGGACTGGCTACACCTTC
>.|.|15|TRBV9|TRBJ1-6
CASSTRTTYNSPLHF
TGTGCCAGCAGCACACGGACAACTTATAATTCACCCCTCCACTTT
>.|.|15|TRBV27|TRBJ1-1
CASSFLPGAGTEAFF
TGTGCCAGCAGTTTCTTGCCGGGGGCTGGCACTGAAGCTTTCTTT
>.|.|15|TRBV27|TRBJ1-4
CASSFGRENHEKLFF
TGTGCCAGCAGTTTCGGGAGGGAGAACCATGAAAAACTGTTTTTT
>.|.|16|TRBV5-4|TRBJ2-5
CASSLAGHEGRETQYF
TGTGCCAGCAGCTTGGCCGGACATGAAGGGCGAGAGACCCAGTACTTC
>few|TRBD1|14|TRBV20-1|TRBJ1-1
CSASLPGGHTEAFF
TGCAGTGCTAGTCTTCCAGGGGGCCACACTGAAGCTTTCTTT
>.|TRBD1|21|TRBV13|TRBJ1-2
CASSLATLGGGDSAVYYGYTF
TGTGCCAGCAGCCTCGCAACCCTGGGGGGCGGGGACAGTGCCGTGTACTATGGCTACACCTTC
>.|.|15|TRBV24-1|TRBJ2-4
CATSDTGPAKNIQYF
TGTGCCACCAGTGACACCGGACCGGCCAAAAACATTCAGTACTTC
>.|.|14|TRBV7-2|TRBJ1-1
CASSPLGGNTEAFF
TGTGCCAGCAGCCCCCTCGGGGGGAACACTGAAGCTTTCTTT
>.|.|14|TRBV6-1|TRBJ1-2
CASSEAGGSYGYTF
TGTGCCAGCAGTGAAGCGGGGGGGAGCTATGGCTACACCTTC